Presented here are 23 T cell receptor beta chains from one specimen sequenced in a study of blood T cell repertoires in COVID-19. Generated by immunoSEQ multiplex PCR, the TCRdb table keeps only in-frame clones and is missing some. The table records roughly 200,000 clones, roughly 76% of them present only once. Sequences were obtained from peripheral blood. The receptor set was obtained from a woman aged 40 to 50 with COVID-19, enrolled during active disease.

The V and J genes are TRBV29-1 and TRBJ2-1; maybe TRBD2 (5 bases). V was pared by 4 bases and J by 8 bases, with 15 bases between. CDR1 and CDR2 (germline): SQVTM, ANQGSEA. This CDR3 is 13 amino acids long. CDR3 protein: CSVAWASRDEQFF. CDR3 in DNA: TGCAGCGTTGCTTGGGCTAGCCGCGATGAGCAGTTCTTC.

V and J are TRBV4-2 and TRBJ2-2; no clear D. Germline V gene data show CDR1 as LGHNA and CDR2 as YNFKEQ. V was clipped by 0 bases and J by 10 bases, with 12 bases between them. The CDR3 contains 14 residues. Here the CDR3 DNA reads TGTGCCAGCAGCCAAGATGGAAGGAGTTCGGAGCTGTTTTTT. As protein: CASSQDGRSSELFF.

V and J are TRBV28 and TRBJ1-2, with D uncertain. Germline assignment: CDR1 MDHEN and CDR2 SYDVKM. V was shortened by 6 bases and J by 4 bases, with 15 bases between the two germline ends. This CDR3 is 14 amino acids long. CDR3 nucleotide sequence: TGTGCCAGCAGCCGACCCAGCGGGTCCTATGGCTACACCTTC. This codes for CASSRPSGSYGYTF.

This chain uses TRBV30 with TRBJ2-5; the match to TRBD1 covers 7 bases. Trimming at V came to 5 bases and at J to 3 bases, leaving 6 bases not matched to a gene. The CDR3 is 13 residues long. Germline values: CDR1 GTSNPN, CDR2 SVGIG (reference sequence). As DNA, the CDR3 is TGTGCCTGGGGCAGACAGGGTGAAGAGACCCAGTACTTC. Residues: CAWGRQGEETQYF.

CDR3 sequence reads: CATSDLVAGRNTEAFF. CDR3 bases: TGTGCCACCAGTGATTTGGTCGCAGGAAGGAACACTGAAGCTTTCTTT. V gene TRBV24-1 combines with J gene TRBJ1-1; no reliable D call. This CDR3 has 16 residues. V was clipped by 0 bases and J by 1 base, with 11 bases between them. Looked up from germline, CDR1 is KGHDR and CDR2 is SFDVKD.

This chain connects TRBV5-4 to TRBJ1-1, with D hard to call. This CDR3 has 13 residues. V was trimmed by 0 bases and J by 0 bases, leaving 3 bases between them. Germline lookup yields CDR1 SGHNT and CDR2 YYREEE (reference sequence). This CDR3 is CASSLVVNTEAFF. The CDR3 DNA is TGTGCCAGCAGCTTGGTAGTGAACACTGAAGCTTTCTTT.

The rearrangement links TRBV27 to TRBJ2-1; the match to TRBD2 covers 7 bases. The CDR3 sequence is 15 residues long. V shed 6 bases and J 2 bases; nucleotides not matched to a gene: 7. Germline CDR1 reads MNHEY; CDR2 reads SMNVEV (reference sequence). The CDR3 spells CASRQDLAAYNEQFF. CDR3 sequence (DNA): TGTGCCAGCAGGCAAGATCTAGCGGCCTACAATGAGCAGTTCTTC.

This clone has just one count. The chain joins TRBV5-1 to TRBJ2-3; 13 bases are shared with TRBD2. Germline trimming cut 4 bases from V and 6 bases from J; bases unmatched to any gene: 8. The CDR3 length is 16 residues. The germline V gene has CDR1 SGHRS and CDR2 YFSETQ. This chain's CDR3 is CASSGPGLAGTDTQYF. The CDR3 DNA reads as TGCGCCAGCAGCGGACCGGGACTAGCGGGAACCGATACGCAGTATTTT.

The chain couples TRBV29-1 to TRBJ2-1; 8 bases fit TRBD1. From germline, CDR1 is SQVTM and CDR2 ANQGSEA. Trimming cost V 7 bases and J 10 bases; bases outside gene matches: 9. This CDR3 is built from 12 residues. The CDR3 nucleotides read TGCAGCGCTCGGGACAGGTCAGTCGAGCAGTTCTTC. Translating gives CSARDRSVEQFF.

CDR3 residues: CATLDRGQNIQYF. CDR3 nucleotide sequence: TGTGCCACCCTAGACAGGGGTCAAAACATTCAGTACTTC. This sequence joins TRBV6-5 and TRBJ2-4, with 8 bases fitting TRBD1. The ends lost 10 bases at V and 5 bases at J; junction bases unmatched: 7. The CDR3 runs to 13 residues. Germline loops: CDR1 MNHEY, CDR2 SVGAGI.

V usage is TRBV9 and J usage is TRBJ2-1; D perhaps matches TRBD1 (6 bases). The germline gives CDR1 SGDLS, CDR2 YYNGEE. V was cut by 4 bases and J by 6 bases, with 14 bases left in between. This CDR3 spans 14 amino acids. CDR3 in amino acids: CASSPQGFLNEQFF. The DNA of the CDR3 is TGTGCCAGCAGCCCACAGGGATTCCTCAATGAGCAGTTCTTC.

The genes are TRBV29-1 and TRBJ2-3, with 7 bases matching TRBD2. The CDR3 contains 14 residues. J lost 3 bases, V lost 7 bases, and 10 bases had no gene match. CDR1 is SQVTM and CDR2 is ANQGSEA in the germline V gene. CDR3 nucleotide sequence: TGCAGCGGCATACTAGCGCGTAGTACAGATACGCAGTATTTT. It specifies CSGILARSTDTQYF.

This clone has only a few counts. CDR3: CASSFGLKNTGELFF. The DNA for the CDR3 is TGTGCCAGCAGCTTTGGACTAAAAAACACCGGGGAGCTGTTTTTT. The genes are TRBV5-4 and TRBJ2-2; TRBD2 is a possible D gene (6 bases). Germline loops: CDR1 SGHNT, CDR2 YYREEE (reference sequence). The CDR3 extends over 15 amino acids. V shed 2 bases and J shed 2 bases, with 10 bases lying between them.

This clone was counted only a few times. The gene calls are TRBV3-1 (or the pseudogene TRBV3-2) and TRBJ1-1, with TRBD1 matching 9 bases. CDR3 length: 14 residues. Unmatched junction bases numbered 2, after V lost 3 bases and J lost 3 bases. Per the germline V gene, CDR1 is LGHDT and CDR2 is YNNKEL (reference sequence). The CDR3 sequence is CASSQGQGDTEAFF. The CDR3 DNA sequence: TGTGCCAGCAGCCAGGGACAGGGTGACACTGAAGCTTTCTTT.

V usage is TRBV2 and J usage is TRBJ2-3, with D possibly matching TRBD1 (7 bases). The V gene lost 7 bases and the J gene lost 3 bases, with 11 bases spanning the gap. Germline CDR1 reads SNHLY; CDR2 reads FYNNEI. This CDR3 has 13 amino acids. The CDR3 DNA is TGTGCCAGCATCAGGGGGGAGACAGATACGCAGTATTTT. Translating gives CASIRGETDTQYF.

V gene TRBV2 combines with J gene TRBJ2-7; tentative D call: TRBD2 (6 bases). Per germline, CDR1 SNHLY and CDR2 FYNNEI. V was cut by 7 bases and J by 2 bases, with 18 bases left in between. The CDR3 has 15 amino acids. The CDR3 DNA reads as TGTGCCAGCAAAGGGACTCCCATCGGACCCTACGAGCAGTACTTC. It yields the protein CASKGTPIGPYEQYF.

Concerning this clone itself: This same CDR3 is encoded by further DNA sequences in the sample. This chain connects TRBV27 to TRBJ2-2; tentative D call: TRBD2 (6 bases). Germline V gives CDR1 MNHEY, CDR2 SMNVEV (reference sequence). V lost 6 bases, J lost 2 bases, and 28 bases lay in between. The CDR3 has 20 residues. The CDR3 DNA is TGTGCCAGCAGCTTCTCACCCGCCCGTTTGGTAGCGGCTAACACCGGGGAGCTGTTTTTT. This gives the protein CASSFSPARLVAANTGELFF.

This clone has at least ten counts. The chain recombines TRBV6-1 with TRBJ2-5, with unresolved D. The germline V and J ends were trimmed by 3 bases and 5 bases, with 10 bases remaining between them. The CDR3 has 13 amino acids. Germline V lookup: CDR1 MNHNS, CDR2 SASEGT. CDR3 sequence reads: CASSDSPWETQYF. The CDR3, as DNA: TGTGCCAGCAGTGATAGTCCCTGGGAGACCCAGTACTTC.

V is TRBV27 and J is TRBJ2-7, with 13 nucleotides matching TRBD2. The germline V gene encodes CDR1 MNHEY and CDR2 SMNVEV (reference sequence). There are 13 residues in the CDR3. V gave up 5 bases and J gave up 5 bases; unmatched junction bases: 0. The CDR3 spells CASSGLAGDEQYF. Here the CDR3 DNA reads TGTGCCAGCAGTGGACTAGCGGGGGACGAGCAGTACTTC.

Here the CDR3 DNA reads TGTGCCATCAGTGAGGTGGGACAGGGAGGGCAAGAGACCCAGTACTTC. Translation: CAISEVGQGGQETQYF. This chain joins TRBV10-3 and TRBJ2-5; TRBD1 matches 9 bases. This CDR3 contains 16 residues. Germline V gives CDR1 ENHRY, CDR2 SYGVKD. With 2 bases clipped from V and 2 bases from J, the junction kept 6 bases outside the gene matches.

This clone has just one count. The J gene is TRBJ1-6, the V gene TRBV10-2; D not resolved. CDR3 length equals 12 residues. CDR1 is WSHSY and CDR2 is SAAADI in the germline V gene. Trimming took off 3 bases at V and 6 bases at J, with 3 bases between the two ends. The CDR3 region has the DNA TGCGCCAGCAGTGACGTTAATTCACCCCTCCACTTT. It translates to CASSDVNSPLHF.

The chain links TRBV6-6 to TRBJ2-5, with no clear D. CDR1 and CDR2 from the germline V gene are MNHNY and SVGAGI (reference sequence). This CDR3 has 16 residues. V gave up 2 bases and J gave up 5 bases, with 18 bases separating them. The CDR3 nucleotides are TGTGCCAGCAGTTACCAGCGCAGTAAATTTGGGGAGACCCAGTACTTC. This codes for CASSYQRSKFGETQYF.

The chain carries TRBV2 and TRBJ2-1; TRBD1 is a possible D gene (6 bases). CDR3 length: 12 residues. Germline CDR1 SNHLY, CDR2 FYNNEI. The V and J ends lost 6 bases and 9 bases respectively, with 12 bases between them. This CDR3 reads CASRAGAVEQFF. Here the CDR3 DNA reads TGTGCCAGCAGGGCAGGGGCTGTTGAGCAGTTCTTC. Looking up the rest from reference TRBV2 and TRBJ2-1 gives the full variable domain: EPEVTQTPSHQVTQMGQEVILRCVPISNHLYFYWYRQILGQKVEFLVSFYNNEISEKSEIFDDQFSVERPDGSNFTLKIRSTKLEDSAMYFCASRAGAVEQFFGPGTRLTVL.